This is a list of T cell receptor beta chains from one sample in a study of PD-1 blockade in classical Hodgkin lymphoma. The table came from immunoSEQ multiplex PCR; TCRdb's copy has only in-frame clones and leaves some out. The data contain 150,000 or so clones, about four fifths of them seen just once; the ten biggest clones take up 7% to 9.5%. The input for sequencing was peripheral blood mononuclear cells (PBMCs), taken before the second cycle of nivolumab. Every receptor here comes from a human donor with classical Hodgkin lymphoma. Each CDR3 is given with its conserved first and last residue.

j_call v_call cdr3_aa
TRBJ2-3 TRBV9 CASSVNSGNTDTQYF
TRBJ1-6 TRBV7-3 CASSLLKGTNSPLHF
TRBJ1-4 TRBV25-1 CASSEYGRGKLFF
TRBJ1-4 TRBV12-5 CASGLVTGSAFATNEKLFF
TRBJ2-7 TRBV9 CASSVAPGTEAYEQYF
TRBJ2-7 TRBV11-2 CASSERFGVGGLAGGEQYF
TRBJ2-1 TRBV20-1 CSASRSDEQFF
TRBJ2-5 TRBV5-1 CASSSGRETQYF
TRBJ2-2 TRBV27 CASRRTGELFF
TRBJ2-5 TRBV5-6 CASSLAGTEQETQYF
TRBJ2-3 TRBV7-6 CASSPWLAGGPGTDTQYF
TRBJ2-6 TRBV7-2 CASSPLPGLAKGANVLTF
TRBJ2-3 TRBV10-3 CAISDPTRAGSLEVRPDTQYF
TRBJ2-7 TRBV18 CASSPGGQDEQYF
TRBJ2-3 TRBV28 CASSPPPTDTQYF
TRBJ1-6 TRBV6-1 CASSNGQVANSPLHF
TRBJ1-2 TRBV5-4 CASSLGGDRQAYGYTF
TRBJ2-1 TRBV15 CATTLRGESWNEQFF
TRBJ2-1 TRBV11-2 CASSSLRDEQFF
TRBJ2-3 TRBV6-6 CASSYRGPTDTQYF
TRBJ1-5 TRBV6-5 CASSYGREGNQPQHF
TRBJ2-5 TRBV13 CASSLRGGAIGRETQYF
TRBJ1-2 TRBV4-1 CASSQDRPGNYGYTF
TRBJ2-7 TRBV19 CASSIGTGGDEQYF
TRBJ1-4 TRBV6-5 CASSYSLGAITEKLFF
TRBJ1-6 TRBV10-3 CAISDRTENSPLHF
TRBJ2-3 TRBV4-3 CASSSRDTRTDTQYF
TRBJ2-2 TRBV2 CASSEQGPHTGELFF
TRBJ1-1 TRBV7-7 CASSLARATEAFF
TRBJ2-7 TRBV7-3 CASSSEQEQYF
TRBJ2-3 TRBV5-1 CASSSEAGGQDTQYF
TRBJ1-1 TRBV30 CAWSVLGRGAMGTEAFF